The 25 T cell receptor beta chains reported below all come from one sample, sequenced in a study of T cells of healthy individuals. TCRdb reprocessed the 5' RACE reads with MiXCR, giving one entry per CDR3 protein. The table lists about 100,000 distinct CDR3 sequences, roughly a sixth of them singletons. The source of these receptors is a human donor in good health.

The chain joins TRBV28 to TRBJ1-2, with D unresolved. The CDR3 has 15 residues. Germline V CDR1 and CDR2: MDHEN, SYDVKM. V dropped 8 bases and J dropped 2 bases, with 18 bases sitting between them. The CDR3 DNA reads TGTGCCAGCCGACCGAGGCTAAGCAGAAACTATGGCTACACCTTC. This translates into CASRPRLSRNYGYTF.

In DNA form, the CDR3 reads TGTGCCAGCAGCCGAGGAGGTGGATCCTACGAGCAGTACTTC. This gives the protein CASSRGGGSYEQYF. V gene TRBV7-2 combines with J gene TRBJ2-7, with D possibly being TRBD2 (5 bases). This CDR3 contains 14 residues. Germline V CDR1 and CDR2: SGHTA, FQGNSA. Trimming shortened V by 5 bases and J by 1 base, and 12 bases separated the two germline ends. The entire variable domain, with the rest obtained from reference TRBV7-2 and TRBJ2-7, is as follows: GAGVSQSPSNKVTEKGKDVELRCDPISGHTALYWYRQSLGQGLEFLIYFQGNSAPDKSGLPSDRFSAERTGGSVSTLTIQRTQQEDSAVYLCASSRGGGSYEQYFGPGTRLTVT.

J is TRBJ2-1 and V is TRBV5-1; 10 bases are shared with TRBD2. The CDR3 length is 15 residues. V dropped 4 bases and J dropped 5; count of bases not matched to a gene: 6. Germline CDR1 is SGHRS and CDR2 is YFSETQ. The CDR3 nucleotides are TGCGCCAGCAGCCCCCTAGCGGGGGCTAACAATGAGCAGTTCTTC. As protein: CASSPLAGANNEQFF.

J is TRBJ2-1 and V is TRBV20-1; 12 nucleotides line up with TRBD2. Germline values: CDR1 DFQATT, CDR2 SNEGSKA (reference sequence). This CDR3 spans 12 amino acids. This CDR3 is CSIGLAGNEQFF. The CDR3 DNA is TGCAGCATCGGACTAGCGGGAAATGAGCAGTTCTTC.

This clonotype was picked up a small number of times. The chain combines TRBV7-2 with TRBJ2-2; a possible D gene is TRBD1 (6 bases). This CDR3 is built from 15 residues. The germline V gene has CDR1 SGHTA and CDR2 FQGNSA. With 0 bases removed from V and 3 bases from J, the gap between germline ends came to 8 bases. The CDR3 region has the DNA TGTGCCAGCAGCTTAGCGCAGGGGCACACCGGGGAGCTGTTTTTT. Its translation is CASSLAQGHTGELFF.

J is TRBJ2-7 and V is TRBV9; 11 bases line up with TRBD1. This CDR3 comprises 15 residues. Germline V CDR1 and CDR2: SGDLS, YYNGEE. After removal of 4 bases from V and 7 bases from J, the junction contained 10 bases not matched to a gene. The CDR3 region is CASSSGGQGAREQYF. CDR3 sequence (DNA): TGTGCCAGCAGCTCAGGAGGACAGGGGGCGAGGGAGCAGTACTTC.

As regards this clonotype: The junction differs from germline at one of its ends, possibly a read error. The chain joins TRBV18 to TRBJ2-1; 7 nucleotides align to TRBD1. The germline CDR1 and CDR2 sequences are KGHSH and LQKENI. The CDR3 has 15 residues. The CDR3 loop reads CVSSPGPGQYNEQFF. CDR3 in DNA: TGTGTCAGCTCACCCGGGCCGGGACAGTACAATGAGCAGTTCTTC. The full variable domain, in which reference TRBV18 and TRBJ2-1 provide the parts outside the CDR3, is NAGVMQNPRHLVRRRGQEARLRCSPMKGHSHVYWYRQLPEEGLKFMVYLQKENIIDESGMPKERFSAEFPKEGPSILRIQQVVRGDSAAYFCVSSPGPGQYNEQFFGPGTRLTVL.

This clonotype was picked up a small number of times. The genes are TRBV7-3 and TRBJ1-2; D is perhaps TRBD1 (5 bases). This CDR3 has 14 residues. Germline CDR1 reads SGHTA; CDR2 reads FQGTGA. V was trimmed by 5 bases and J by 2 bases, leaving 12 bases between them. This chain's CDR3 is CASSPAGGNYGYTF. The CDR3 nucleotides are TGTGCCAGCAGCCCCGCTGGGGGGAACTATGGCTACACCTTC.

In this sample, this clonotype turned up a few times. This rearrangement joins TRBV27 to TRBJ2-1, with 10 bases lining up with TRBD2. Germline values: CDR1 MNHEY, CDR2 SMNVEV (reference sequence). With V trimmed by 5 bases and J by 7 bases, 11 bases remained unmatched. The CDR3 contains 16 residues. In DNA, the CDR3 is TGTGCCAGCAGTCCCCTCCAGCGGGAGGGCCGGAATGAGCAGTTCTTC. Translated, it gives CASSPLQREGRNEQFF.

This clonotype was seen many times. The chain uses TRBV20-1 and TRBJ2-1; TRBD2 matches at 11 bases. Germline CDR1 and CDR2: DFQATT and SNEGSKA (reference sequence). The CDR3 extends over 15 amino acids. V shed 2 bases and J 7 bases; nucleotides not matched to a gene: 7. In DNA form, the CDR3 reads TGCAGTGCTAGACCCTTAGCGGGGGGGCAAAATGAGCAGTTCTTC. Encoded protein: CSARPLAGGQNEQFF.

This clonotype has just a few counts. This chain joins TRBV4-3 and TRBJ1-4, with a possible D match to TRBD1 (5 bases). The germline gives CDR1 LGHNA, CDR2 YSLEER. Deletions cut 0 bases from V and 7 bases from J, with 12 bases between. The CDR3 is 15 residues long. The CDR3 sequence is CASSQDARDTEKLFF. The DNA for the CDR3 is TGCGCCAGCAGCCAAGATGCCAGGGATACTGAAAAACTGTTTTTT.

This clonotype showed up many times. The rearrangement uses TRBV9 and TRBJ1-1, with D tentatively TRBD1 (5 bases). Germline CDR1 and CDR2: SGDLS and YYNGEE. The CDR3 runs to 14 residues. V shed 5 bases and J shed 4 bases, with 15 bases lying between them. Here the CDR3 DNA reads TGTGCCAGCAGTGGAGCTGGCAGGGTCACTGAAGCTTTCTTT. Residues: CASSGAGRVTEAFF.

The V gene is TRBV4-1, the J gene TRBJ2-3, with D unresolved. V shed 4 bases and J shed 4 bases, with 9 bases lying between them. The length of the CDR3 is 13 residues. Germline-derived CDR1 and CDR2 are MGHRA and YSYEKL. The CDR3 loop is CASSRPSADTQYF. The CDR3 region has the DNA TGCGCCAGCAGCCGCCCCTCCGCAGATACGCAGTATTTT.

The table lists this clonotype with many counts. This chain joins TRBV20-1 and TRBJ2-1, with 8 bases lining up with TRBD2. The germline V gene has CDR1 DFQATT and CDR2 SNEGSKA (reference sequence). Trimming took 4 bases from V and 5 from J; bases not matched to a gene: 10. The CDR3 is made up of 15 amino acids. CDR3 nucleotide sequence: TGCAGTGCTACCCCCGGGACTAGGAGGAACAATGAGCAGTTCTTC. Its protein is CSATPGTRRNNEQFF.

The chain joins TRBV21-1 to TRBJ2-2. TRBV21-1 is a pseudogene locus. This CDR3 has 16 amino acids. The CDR3 DNA reads TGTGCCAGCAGCAACCCAAATTTTAGCTCCACCGGGGAGCTGTTTTTT. Translation gives CASSNPNFSSTGELFF.

The gene calls are TRBV9 and TRBJ2-3, with a possible D match to TRBD1 (6 bases). The germline V and J ends were trimmed by 4 bases and 2 bases, with 14 bases remaining between them. Germline V gene sequence: CDR1 SGDLS, CDR2 YYNGEE. The length of the CDR3 is 15 residues. As DNA, the CDR3 is TGTGCCAGCAGCTCTACGACAGGTACCACAGATACGCAGTATTTT. As protein: CASSSTTGTTDTQYF.

This chain uses TRBV5-1 with TRBJ2-2, with D unresolved. This CDR3 contains 13 residues. Germline CDR1 and CDR2: SGHRS and YFSETQ. V lost 0 bases and J 4 bases, leaving 4 bases between the germline ends. CDR3 residues: CASSLGATGELFF. For the CDR3, the DNA is TGCGCCAGCAGCTTGGGGGCCACCGGGGAGCTGTTTTTT.

This clonotype was detected ten times or more. The chain is built from TRBV4-1 and TRBJ1-4, with D unresolved. Germline V gene lookup returns CDR1 MGHRA and CDR2 YSYEKL. Trimming shortened V by 4 bases and J by 1 base, and 4 bases separated the two germline ends. There are 13 residues in the CDR3. The CDR3 loop is CASSRGTNEKLFF. The CDR3 coding sequence is TGCGCCAGCAGCCGGGGAACTAATGAAAAACTGTTTTTT.

As regards this clonotype: Its ends do not fully match the called genes, so a read error is possible. The rearrangement uses TRBV5-4 and TRBJ2-3, with 10 bases lining up with TRBD1. Germline V CDR1 and CDR2: SGHNT, YYREEE (reference sequence). The CDR3 spans 16 residues. For the CDR3, the DNA is TGTGCCAGCAACTTGCTTGAGGGACAGGGGTCAGATACGCAGTATTTT. Translation: CASNLLEGQGSDTQYF.

This clonotype has more than one count but fewer than ten. V usage is TRBV10-3 and J usage is TRBJ2-2; D is possibly TRBD2 (7 bases). This CDR3 has 15 residues. Germline V gene sequence: CDR1 ENHRY, CDR2 SYGVKD. Between the trimmed V and J ends, which lost 6 bases and 2 bases, there was a span of 13 bases. The CDR3 loop is CAIRRGGGNTGELFF. The CDR3 coding sequence is TGTGCCATCAGAAGGGGGGGCGGAAACACCGGGGAGCTGTTTTTT.

This clonotype has a handful of counts. This chain links TRBV6-2 or TRBV6-3 with TRBJ2-7; TRBD1 might be the D (6 bases). The germline V gene has CDR1 MNHEY and CDR2 SVGEGT. The CDR3 contains 14 residues. V dropped 2 bases and J dropped 4 bases, with 12 bases sitting between them. The CDR3: CASSYTGSVYEQYF. CDR3 DNA: TGTGCCAGCAGTTACACAGGGTCCGTGTACGAGCAGTACTTC.

Written as DNA, the CDR3 is TGTGCCAGCAGTTTTTCGGGGCAGCTGGGACGAGAGACCCAGTACTTC. It encodes CASSFSGQLGRETQYF. The chain links TRBV28 to TRBJ2-5; perhaps D is TRBD1 or TRBD2 (5 bases each). Germline CDR1 MDHEN, CDR2 SYDVKM. The CDR3 spans 16 residues. V dropped 3 bases and J dropped 4 bases, with 18 bases sitting between them.

This clonotype has a handful of counts. The chain is built from TRBV20-1 and TRBJ1-3; D is uncertain. The CDR3 runs to 14 residues. Germline CDR1 and CDR2: DFQATT and SNEGSKA (reference sequence). Between the trimmed V and J ends, which lost 5 bases and 2 bases, there was a span of 13 bases. CDR3 loop: CSAGSKGTGNTIYF. The CDR3 DNA is TGCAGTGCTGGATCTAAAGGGACTGGAAACACCATATATTTT.

A word on this clonotype: This may be a read error, as it is one base from a much larger clone. The chain recombines TRBV19 with TRBJ1-2; D gene ambiguous. The CDR3 is made up of 13 amino acids. Germline CDR1 LNHDA, CDR2 SQIVND (reference sequence). This CDR3 reads CASSTRSRDGYNF. The CDR3 coding sequence is TGTGCCAGTAGTACCCGTTCGAGGGATGGCTACAACTTC.

This clonotype was detected many times. The rearrangement links TRBV20-1 to TRBJ2-5, with 10 positions matching TRBD2. Germline V gene data show CDR1 as DFQATT and CDR2 as SNEGSKA (reference sequence). The CDR3 consists of 12 residues. CDR3 coding DNA: TGCAGCCGAGCGGGGGGGAAGGAGACCCAGTACTTC. Its translation: CSRAGGKETQYF.